This passage covers 10 T cell receptor beta chains from one sample sequenced in a study of shared clonotypes between healthy human individuals. Method: immunoSEQ multiplex PCR; TCRdb's copy keeps in-frame clones and lacks some. Of over a million clones in the sample, around 97% were seen once. Sequencing used naive CD4+ T cells sorted from blood. The sample's subset: CD45RA+ positively selected. The receptor source for this set is a man in his thirties or forties in good health.

The genes are TRBV9 and TRBJ2-5; 7 nucleotides agree with TRBD2. This CDR3 has 13 amino acids. The germline gives CDR1 SGDLS, CDR2 YYNGEE. V gave up 3 bases and J gave up 10 bases; unmatched junction bases: 9. The CDR3 reads CASSADSGGLQYF. DNA for the CDR3: TGTGCCAGCAGCGCAGACTCGGGAGGCCTCCAGTACTTC.

CDR3 in amino acids: CASSLGNNEQFF. The DNA of the CDR3 is TGTGCCAGCAGCTTAGGGAACAATGAGCAGTTCTTC. The chain has TRBV7-9 and TRBJ2-1; D is undetermined. The V and J ends lost 1 base and 5 bases respectively, with 3 bases between them. Germline V lookup: CDR1 SEHNR, CDR2 FQNEAQ (reference sequence). The CDR3 contains 12 residues.

CDR3 region: CASSPPTGRVLYEQYF. The CDR3 DNA is TGTGCCAGCAGTCCGCCCACAGGGAGAGTACTATACGAGCAGTACTTC. The rearrangement joins TRBV5-5 to TRBJ2-7; D may be TRBD1 (6 bases). Trimming pared 5 bases from V and 4 bases from J, leaving 22 bases between. The CDR3 runs to 16 residues. The germline gives CDR1 SGHKS, CDR2 YYEKEE (reference sequence).

To note about this clone: The same CDR3 is also encoded by other DNA sequences in this sample. The chain has TRBV5-1 and TRBJ2-1; D is undetermined. The CDR3 consists of 15 residues. The germline V gene has CDR1 SGHRS and CDR2 YFSETQ. The V end was cut by 0 bases, the J end by 0 bases, with 7 bases between. Here the CDR3 DNA reads TGCGCCAGCAGCTTGGAGGCCGCCTCCTACAATGAGCAGTTCTTC. It translates to CASSLEAASYNEQFF.

This chain links TRBV2 with TRBJ2-1; D is unclear. The CDR3 extends over 11 amino acids. The V gene lost 6 bases and the J gene lost 9 bases, with 9 bases spanning the gap. CDR1 and CDR2 (germline): SNHLY, FYNNEI. The CDR3 region is CASRKEAEQFF. The CDR3 coding sequence is TGTGCCAGCAGGAAAGAGGCTGAGCAGTTCTTC.

With regard to this clone: Other nucleotide sequences in the sample specify the same CDR3. The chain is built from TRBV5-1 and TRBJ2-1, with 9 nucleotides matching TRBD2. Germline CDR1 and CDR2: SGHRS and YFSETQ. There are 15 residues in the CDR3. V lost 0 bases, J lost 4 bases, and 2 bases stayed unmatched. The CDR3 sequence is CASSLVLAGYNEQFF. Here the CDR3 DNA reads TGCGCCAGCAGCTTGGTTCTAGCGGGGTACAATGAGCAGTTCTTC.

This rearrangement joins TRBV5-1 to TRBJ2-2; the D is unclear. Trimming left V 4 bases short and J 8 bases short, with 18 bases between. The CDR3 length is 15 residues. CDR1 and CDR2 from the germline V gene are SGHRS and YFSETQ. In DNA form, the CDR3 reads TGCGCCAGCAGCATTGTAACGGGCCCGAATGGGGAGCTGTTTTTT. Protein sequence: CASSIVTGPNGELFF.

The chain recombines TRBV18 with TRBJ2-5; possible D gene TRBD2, 6 bases. From germline, CDR1 is KGHSH and CDR2 LQKENI. This CDR3 is built from 13 residues. Trimming cost V 4 bases and J 5 bases, with 11 bases left between them. In DNA form, the CDR3 reads TGTGCCAGCTCACGTGGGACTCCGGAGACCCAGTACTTC. This encodes CASSRGTPETQYF.

The CDR3 DNA follows: TGTGCCAGTATCGGGGCAGGCCCTCTGGAGGGCTACACCTTC. Translating it yields CASIGAGPLEGYTF. The chain joins TRBV19 to TRBJ1-2; a possible D gene is TRBD1 (5 bases). The CDR3 is 14 residues long. Trimming removed 7 bases at V and 8 bases at J, with 20 bases between. Per germline, CDR1 LNHDA and CDR2 SQIVND (reference sequence).

The chain carries TRBV7-9 and TRBJ2-3; D call uncertain. Per the germline V gene, CDR1 is SEHNR and CDR2 is FQNEAQ (reference sequence). There are 15 residues in the CDR3. V was trimmed by 2 bases and J by 0 bases, leaving 9 bases between them. As DNA, the CDR3 is TGTGCCAGCAGCTTAAATCCCGCTAGCACAGATACGCAGTATTTT. It codes for CASSLNPASTDTQYF.